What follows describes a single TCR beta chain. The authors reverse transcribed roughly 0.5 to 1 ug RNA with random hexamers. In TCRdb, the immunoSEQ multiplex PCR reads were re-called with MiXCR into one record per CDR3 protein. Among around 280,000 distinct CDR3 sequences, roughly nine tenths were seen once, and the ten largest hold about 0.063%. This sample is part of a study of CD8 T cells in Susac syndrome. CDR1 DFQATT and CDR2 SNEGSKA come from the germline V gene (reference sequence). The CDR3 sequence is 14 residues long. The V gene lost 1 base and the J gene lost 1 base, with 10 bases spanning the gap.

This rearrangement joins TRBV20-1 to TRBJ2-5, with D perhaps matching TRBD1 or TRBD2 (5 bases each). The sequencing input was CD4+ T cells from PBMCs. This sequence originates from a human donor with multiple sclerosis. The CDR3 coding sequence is TGCAGTGCTAGAGGTCCGGGACCCCAAGAGACCCAGTACTTC. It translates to CSARGPGPQETQYF.